This T cell receptor beta chain was sequenced in a study of blood T cells in healthy people across ages. Study outcomes and limitations: Roughly linearly, TCR beta diversity per million T cells fell as age increased. Donor CMV status was unknown, possibly confounding expanded clonotype changes.

This clonotype has more than one count but fewer than ten. As yet, its antigen is unknown. Germline assignment: CDR1 DFQATT and CDR2 SNEGSKA (reference sequence). Trimming shortened V by 6 bases and J by 4 bases, and 19 bases separated the two germline ends. This CDR3 has 14 residues. The second PCR ran roughly 6 to 11 cycles with a sample-barcoded 5' primer and J-beta primers. TCRdb re-called the 5' RACE reads through MiXCR, storing one row per CDR3 protein. The data show about 970,000 distinct CDR3 sequences, about 51% seen once. The TCR was taken from a woman in her sixties or seventies in good health. The chain is built from TRBV20-1 and TRBJ2-7, with D possibly being TRBD2 (7 bases). The sequencing input was blood. The DNA of the CDR3 is TGCAGTGCCACGGGAGGTCCACAGGGTTACGAGCAGTACTTC. Translation: CSATGGPQGYEQYF.